One sample yielded the 6 T cell receptor beta chains listed below, sequenced in a study of T cell responses to AZD1222 COVID-19 vaccine. Produced via immunoSEQ multiplex PCR; TCRdb's table is partial and in-frame only. The profile shows roughly 93,000 clones, just under 90% of them singletons. The sequencing here drew on peripheral blood, taken on day 0 of MenACWY control vaccination. Every receptor here comes from an adult in good health.

V usage is TRBV7-2 and J usage is TRBJ1-5, with TRBD1 as a possible D gene (5 bases). This CDR3 is built from 13 residues. Germline lookup yields CDR1 SGHTA and CDR2 FQGNSA. Trimming took off 0 bases at V and 8 bases at J, with 8 bases between the two ends. The CDR3 nucleotides read TGTGCCAGCAGCTTAGCCCGGGGGGAGCCCCAGCATTTT. Its translation is CASSLARGEPQHF.

V and J are TRBV28 and TRBJ2-7, with D perhaps TRBD1 (6 bases). Deletions cut 6 bases from V and 9 bases from J, with 12 bases between. Germline V gene lookup returns CDR1 MDHEN and CDR2 SYDVKM. The CDR3 loop spans 11 amino acids. Written as DNA, the CDR3 is TGTGCCAGCAGCTGGGACACTACGCAGTACTTC. This sequence encodes CASSWDTTQYF. Together with reference TRBV28 and TRBJ2-7, the CDR3 gives the full variable domain: DVKVTQSSRYLVKRTGEKVFLECVQDMDHENMFWYRQDPGLGLRLIYFSYDVKMKEKGDIPEGYSVSREKKERFSLILESASTNQTSMYLCASSWDTTQYFGPGTRLTVT.

The chain combines TRBV19 with TRBJ2-7; TRBD1 is a possible D gene (5 bases). Between the trimmed V and J ends, which lost 4 bases and 3 bases, there was a span of 10 bases. The CDR3 runs 13 residues. The germline V gene encodes CDR1 LNHDA and CDR2 SQIVND (reference sequence). CDR3 sequence reads: CASSRGRGYEQYF. CDR3 nucleotides: TGTGCCAGTAGTAGGGGAAGGGGCTACGAGCAGTACTTC.

CDR3 sequence: CATSRDSPGELFF. The CDR3 DNA reads TGTGCCACCAGCAGAGATTCTCCCGGGGAGCTGTTTTTT. The chain combines TRBV15 with TRBJ2-2; D is unresolved. Germline V gene sequence: CDR1 LNHNV, CDR2 YYDKDF (reference sequence). CDR3 length: 13 residues. V was trimmed by 0 bases and J by 6 bases, leaving 5 bases between them.

The V gene is TRBV11-3, the J gene TRBJ1-3, with D possibly TRBD1 on 5 matching bases. CDR1 and CDR2 from the germline V gene are SGHNT and YENEEA. The V gene lost 5 bases and the J gene lost 0 bases, with 14 bases spanning the gap. CDR3 size: 16 residues. As DNA, the CDR3 is TGTGCCAGCAGCCCTACCGGGACGAGCTCTGGAAACACCATATATTTT. Translation gives CASSPTGTSSGNTIYF.

The J gene is TRBJ2-1, the V gene TRBV4-3; no clear D gene. Germline V lookup: CDR1 LGHNA, CDR2 YSLEER. CDR3 length equals 14 residues. The V and J ends lost 0 bases and 8 bases respectively, with 11 bases between them. This CDR3 is CASSQDLHPDEQFF. Here the CDR3 DNA reads TGCGCCAGCAGCCAAGATCTTCATCCGGATGAGCAGTTCTTC.